This T cell receptor beta chain was observed in a study of identical twins (dated by TCRdb to about 2016). Background on the whole study: The study deep-sequenced TCR alpha and beta repertoires from monozygotic twins, unrelated adults of various ages and cord blood to test whether fetal clonotypes persist. To rule out contamination, the twin experiments were replicated at different times with different library preparation protocols. What the work shows at the level of the full study, not this receptor alone: Out-of-frame TCR alpha sequences shared between twins showed an excess of low generation-probability sequences compared with coincidental sharing between unrelated individuals. Because the same donors could not be followed over many years, the conclusions depended on cross-sectional statistical analysis. A weaker excess of twin sharing was found in beta out-of-frame sequences because the signal-to-noise ratio was lowered by fewer shared sequences. Out-of-frame TCR alpha sharing in monozygotic twins was systematically underestimated by recombination models, whereas sharing between unrelated individuals was in agreement with the recombination models. Fewer insertions were carried by abundant cord blood beta clonotypes, a similar but weaker trend appeared in young adult naive repertoires, and no such trend appeared in memory repertoires. Zero-insertion analyses could be partly confounded by invariant T cells such as MAIT and iNKT, although diverse VJ usage argued against such confounding for most clonotypes.

This clonotype was seen only a few times. This clone's antigen is unknown. There are no base qualities to consult, and no much larger clone falls within one base. Only healthy Caucasian donors were included. The twin cohort comprised three pairs of female monozygotic twins, all aged roughly 18 to 30 years. Peripheral blood mononuclear cells were used as the source from which RNA for TCR libraries was isolated. Library creation used 5' RACE. The reads were generated on an Illumina HiSeq 2000. A universal primer binding site was added through template switching, and the final cDNA carried a unique molecular identifier so that TCR cDNA molecules could be counted accurately. First-strand cDNA for TCR alpha and beta chains was synthesized from specific primers in the conserved constant-segment region. To control for contamination, every cDNA library carried two barcodes: a SMART-Mk sample barcode plus Illumina barcodes. TruSeq adapter sequences, together with Illumina sample barcodes, were added in two successive PCR steps. The Illumina HiSeq platform was used with custom primers to sequence TCR alpha and beta cDNA libraries. Processing in the source paper ran as follows. MiGEC was used to process raw reads and extract unique molecular identifiers, and MiXCR was used to find CDR3 positions. For each individual, recombination models were inferred using an EM algorithm with the repgenHMM and IGoR tools. The analysis of shared clonotypes was done with the tcR package in R, with sharing normalized by the product of cloneset sizes. To study raw recombination without the effects of thymic and clonal selection, out-of-frame nonproductive sequences were analyzed. Using fastp trimming at Q25 and MiXCR clonotype assembly, TCRdb reanalyzed the public sequencing data and kept in-frame beta chains. A single entry per CDR3 protein holds the most common genes and DNA from its merged rows. The V and J calls and clone size are TCRdb's, not the authors'. In this sample the table shows more than 600,000 distinct CDR3 sequences, 15% to 20% of which occur a single time. The top ten hold 10% to 15% of the sample.

The CDR3, cysteine through phenylalanine, is 15 amino acids long. CDR3 DNA is the only sequence kept; it has 45 bases, read in frame from the first base. At the junction V is shortened by 6 bases and J by 1 base, with 16 bases in between. The same sample was also studied in work on T cells expressing NK-cell markers. The second investigation adds: Fewer than ten donors provided sorted CD3+CD56+NKG2C+, CD3+CD56+NKG2C- and CD3+CD56-NKG2C+ T-cell subsets, whose TCR beta-chain repertoires were profiled. Seven of the eight sequenced donors were HCMV-seropositive and one was HCMV-seronegative. In several experiments an anti-gammadeltaTCR antibody was added to restrict sorting to alphabetaTCR-expressing T cells. In roughly 6 donors, the dominant CD3+CD56+NKG2C+ clonotypes ranked among the top 10 CD8+ clonotypes, making up about 1.0-8% of CD8+ T cells. Those dominant clonotypes were again the most abundant among CD3+CD56-NKG2C+ cells in a few donors, at about 25-65%. Whether the expanded NKG2C-expressing T cell clones were specific for HCMV antigens was left unclear. All eight donors whose samples were sequenced were randomly selected healthy volunteers, three of them men and five women. HCMV-specific IgG was detected in serum with a commercial ELISA kit to determine HCMV serostatus. For about 6 donors, bulk peripheral blood T-cell repertoires were additionally sequenced from unsorted PBMC. MIGEC was used to demultiplex reads and group reads by UMI, and MiTCR was used to assemble and quantify clonotypes. Only TCR cDNA sequences supported by at least two reads were kept to exclude erroneous sequences. Downstream repertoire analysis used the tcR package, and clonotypes were matched across fractions by CDR3 nucleotide sequence plus V segment. VDJmatch was used to annotate antigen specificity against VDJdb, with one amino acid substitution allowed in CDR3.

What was sequenced was PBMCs. Recombination connected TRBV12-3 or TRBV12-4 to TRBJ2-7; D gene: possibly TRBD1, on 6 matching bases. This receptor was taken from a woman aged 18-29 years in good health. The bases are TGTGCCAGCAGAGAGACAGGAGTAGGATCCTACGAGCAGTACTTC. This gives the protein CASRETGVGSYEQYF.